The 28 T cell receptor beta chains below all came from one sample that was sequenced in a study of CD8 T cells in Susac syndrome. RNA was extracted with the RNeasy kit, and a quantity of about 0.45 to 1 ug was reverse transcribed using random hexamers. TCRdb fed the immunoSEQ multiplex PCR reads into MiXCR, producing one record per CDR3 protein. Of approximately 150,000 distinct CDR3 sequences listed, around 93% are singletons. Material: CD4+ T cells from PBMCs. These receptors were collected from a human donor in good health.

The J gene is TRBJ1-2, the V gene TRBV6-5, with D possibly being TRBD1 (5 bases). Trimming shortened V by 6 bases and J by 8 bases, and 19 bases separated the two germline ends. This CDR3 comprises 14 residues. Germline values: CDR1 MNHEY, CDR2 SVGAGI. CDR3 amino acids: CASRRGRRLGGYTF. CDR3 in DNA: TGTGCCAGCAGACGGGGACGGCGGCTCGGAGGCTACACCTTC.

The chain is built from TRBV4-2 and TRBJ2-2; D is undetermined. V was cut by 6 bases and J by 3 bases, with 8 bases left in between. This CDR3 region has 13 residues. CDR1 is LGHNA, CDR2 YNFKEQ, per germline. The CDR3, as DNA: TGTGCCAGCAGGGGGATGGACACCGGGGAGCTGTTTTTT. This codes for CASRGMDTGELFF.

The DNA of the CDR3 is TGTGCCAGTAGTGCGGACAGGGCCAATTCACCCCTCCACTTT. This translates into CASSADRANSPLHF. This chain connects TRBV19 to TRBJ1-6; 8 nucleotides line up with TRBD1. With V trimmed by 5 bases and J by 7 bases, 4 bases remained unmatched. The CDR3 runs to 14 residues. Germline-derived CDR1 and CDR2 are LNHDA and SQIVND (reference sequence).

The chain joins TRBV7-2 to TRBJ2-3; D is uncertain. V was clipped by 1 base and J by 4 bases, with 9 bases between them. This CDR3 spans 14 amino acids. Germline CDR1 and CDR2: SGHTA and FQGNSA. The CDR3 DNA is TGTGCCAGCAGCTTAGGGATTTCGGCAGATACGCAGTATTTT. This encodes CASSLGISADTQYF.

In this sample, this clonotype turned up a few times. The V and J genes are TRBV12-3 or TRBV12-4 and TRBJ2-3; D might be TRBD1 or TRBD2, each matching 5 bases. This CDR3 has 14 residues. Deletions cut 1 base from V and 1 base from J, with 6 bases between. DNA of the CDR3: TGTGCCAGCAGTTTAGGGGACGGCACAGATACGCAGTATTTT. Translating it yields CASSLGDGTDTQYF.

The chain has TRBV29-1 and TRBJ2-3, with 10 bases aligning to TRBD2. Germline lookup yields CDR1 SQVTM and CDR2 ANQGSEA. The CDR3 contains 14 residues. J gave up 0 bases and V 7 bases, and 4 bases lay outside the gene matches. The CDR3 loop reads CSATSGVSTDTQYF. The CDR3 DNA reads as TGCAGCGCCACTAGCGGGGTTAGCACAGATACGCAGTATTTT.

The genes are TRBV15 and TRBJ1-3; D is ambiguous. Germline assignment: CDR1 LNHNV and CDR2 YYDKDF (reference sequence). The CDR3 contains 16 residues. V dropped 0 bases and J dropped 0 bases, with 9 bases sitting between them. DNA of the CDR3: TGTGCCACCAGCAGAGAAGGCAGGTTCTCTGGAAACACCATATATTTT. Translation: CATSREGRFSGNTIYF. The whole variable domain, remainder taken from reference TRBV15 and TRBJ1-3, is DAMVIQNPRYQVTQFGKPVTLSCSQTLNHNVMYWYQQKSSQAPKLLFHYYDKDFNNEADTPDNFQSRRPNTSFCFLDIRSPGLGDTAMYLCATSREGRFSGNTIYFGEGSWLTVV.

The chain couples TRBV9 to TRBJ1-6, with a possible D match to TRBD1 (6 bases). The germline V gene has CDR1 SGDLS and CDR2 YYNGEE. V shed 0 bases and J shed 10 bases, with 14 bases lying between them. The CDR3 extends over 15 amino acids. CDR3 nucleotides: TGTGCCAGCAGCGTAGAGGGGGTCGGGCGCTCACCCCTCCACTTT. It translates to CASSVEGVGRSPLHF.

V gene TRBV5-1 combines with J gene TRBJ2-3; the D gene is possibly TRBD1 (5 bases). Germline CDR1 reads SGHRS; CDR2 reads YFSETQ. This CDR3 contains 15 residues. Trimming stripped 0 bases from V and 5 bases from J, with 13 bases between. CDR3 in amino acids: CASSLAQGVRDTQYF. The CDR3 region has the DNA TGCGCCAGCAGCTTGGCGCAGGGTGTAAGAGATACGCAGTATTTT.

This sequence joins TRBV7-2 and TRBJ1-1, with 9 bases that match TRBD1. Germline V CDR1 and CDR2: SGHTA, FQGNSA. The V segment lost 2 bases and the J segment 4 bases; nucleotides outside the gene matches: 5. The CDR3 totals 15 residues. CDR3 region: CASSLWTGVGTEAFF. The CDR3 region has the DNA TGTGCCAGCAGCTTATGGACAGGGGTGGGCACTGAAGCTTTCTTT.

This chain links TRBV12-3 or TRBV12-4 with TRBJ2-1, with D perhaps matching TRBD1 (5 bases). The CDR3 has 15 amino acids. The V end was cut by 3 bases, the J end by 2 bases, with 11 bases between. The CDR3 loop reads CASSLGQVTYNEQFF. As DNA, the CDR3 is TGTGCCAGCAGTTTGGGGCAGGTAACCTACAATGAGCAGTTCTTC.

The rearrangement uses TRBV19 and TRBJ2-7; 7 bases agree with TRBD2. The CDR3 covers 14 residues. V lost 5 bases, J lost 7 bases, and 11 bases stayed unmatched. Germline CDR1 and CDR2: LNHDA and SQIVND (reference sequence). CDR3 DNA: TGTGCCAGTAGTCGCGGGGGACCCTTTTCGGAGCAGTACTTC. It specifies CASSRGGPFSEQYF.

J is TRBJ1-1 and V is TRBV29-1, with D possibly being TRBD1 (6 bases). Trimming removed 7 bases at V and 1 base at J, with 13 bases between. The germline V gene encodes CDR1 SQVTM and CDR2 ANQGSEA. The CDR3 has 13 amino acids. CDR3 coding DNA: TGCAGCGACCGAACAGGGACGAACACTGAAGCTTTCTTT. Its protein product is CSDRTGTNTEAFF.

The CDR3: CAISLGTGGTEAFF. The DNA for the CDR3 is TGTGCCATCAGCCTTGGGACAGGGGGCACTGAAGCTTTCTTT. The chain employs TRBV10-3 and TRBJ1-1; 11 bases are a match to TRBD1. This CDR3 contains 14 residues. Germline CDR1 ENHRY, CDR2 SYGVKD. The junction had 4 bases not matched to a gene; V was cut back by 6 bases and J by 4 bases.

The CDR3 sequence: CASSQGTVSEQYF. CDR3 nucleotides: TGTGCCAGCAGCCAAGGGACAGTAAGCGAGCAGTACTTC. The V call is TRBV4-2, the J call TRBJ2-7, with D possibly TRBD1 on 6 matching bases. The CDR3 length is 13 residues. The V gene's germline CDR1 is LGHNA and CDR2 YNFKEQ. V was pared by 1 base and J by 6 bases, with 10 bases between.

The V gene is TRBV6-5, the J gene TRBJ2-7, with 7 bases matching TRBD1. This CDR3 is 14 amino acids long. V dropped 6 bases and J dropped 5; count of bases not matched to a gene: 10. Germline V gene data show CDR1 as MNHEY and CDR2 as SVGAGI. CDR3 residues: CASSLRGGLDEQYF. The CDR3, as DNA: TGTGCCAGCAGCCTACGAGGGGGCCTCGACGAGCAGTACTTC.

The chain uses TRBV7-2 and TRBJ2-3; D ambiguous. The CDR3 has 14 residues. Germline-derived CDR1 and CDR2 are SGHTA and FQGNSA. Trimming took 3 bases from V and 2 from J, leaving 9 bases between them. The CDR3 is CASSFLRDTDTQYF. The CDR3 region has the DNA TGTGCCAGCAGCTTCCTTAGGGACACAGATACGCAGTATTTT.

The chain uses TRBV2 and TRBJ2-5; the D gene is possibly TRBD2 (6 bases). The CDR3 sequence is 15 residues long. Germline V gene lookup returns CDR1 SNHLY and CDR2 FYNNEI. V gave up 5 bases and J gave up 7 bases, with 20 bases separating them. The CDR3 region is CASSPGPNPGGTQYF. In DNA, the CDR3 is TGTGCCAGCAGTCCAGGCCCGAACCCCGGGGGGACCCAGTACTTC.

CDR3 sequence: CASSLSGGRTDTQYF. The CDR3 coding sequence is TGTGCCAGCAGCTTGTCAGGGGGTCGCACAGATACGCAGTATTTT. The V call is TRBV7-9, the J call TRBJ2-3, with TRBD1 matching over 7 bases. Germline CDR1 reads SEHNR; CDR2 reads FQNEAQ (reference sequence). The CDR3 is 15 residues long. Germline trimming cut 3 bases from V and 1 base from J; bases unmatched to any gene: 4.

V usage is TRBV2 and J usage is TRBJ1-5, with a tentative D call TRBD1 (6 bases). The V gene lost 4 bases and the J gene lost 2 bases, with 12 bases spanning the gap. This CDR3 is built from 15 residues. Per germline, CDR1 SNHLY and CDR2 FYNNEI. CDR3 sequence: CASSGVAGGNQPQHF. CDR3 coding DNA: TGTGCCAGCAGTGGGGTTGCAGGGGGCAATCAGCCCCAGCATTTT.

The CDR3 here is CASRQGVSPLHF. The CDR3 nucleotides are TGTGCCAGCAGACAGGGAGTTTCACCCCTCCACTTT. This rearrangement joins TRBV12-3 or TRBV12-4 to TRBJ1-6; maybe TRBD1 (6 bases). The CDR3 extends over 12 amino acids. Trimming removed 6 bases at V and 9 bases at J, with 9 bases between.

The chain joins TRBV12-3 or TRBV12-4 to TRBJ2-3, with D unresolved. V was clipped by 5 bases and J by 6 bases, with 9 bases between them. The CDR3 covers 12 residues. Here the CDR3 reads CASSQHWDTQYF. The CDR3 DNA reads TGTGCCAGCAGTCAACACTGGGATACGCAGTATTTT.

The chain couples TRBV10-2 to TRBJ2-3; weak D call: TRBD2 (5 bases). V gave up 1 base and J gave up 1 base, with 12 bases separating them. Germline-derived CDR1 and CDR2 are WSHSY and SAAADI. The CDR3 runs to 16 residues. CDR3 nucleotide sequence: TGCGCCAGCAGTGAGTTTGCCAGCGGAGGCACAGATACGCAGTATTTT. Translation: CASSEFASGGTDTQYF.

The chain has TRBV5-4 and TRBJ2-2; 12 positions match TRBD1. Losses at the gene ends were 1 base for V and 5 bases for J; bases not matched to a gene: 9. Germline values: CDR1 SGHNT, CDR2 YYREEE (reference sequence). The CDR3 sequence is 18 residues long. The CDR3 DNA is TGTGCCAGCAGCTTGAGGGGACAGGGGGCGCTAAGGACCGGGGAGCTGTTTTTT. Protein sequence: CASSLRGQGALRTGELFF.

The CDR3 coding sequence is TGCAGCGCGAAGACTAGCGGGGGGTCACGATCCTACAATGAGCAGTTCTTC. This gives the protein CSAKTSGGSRSYNEQFF. The rearrangement uses TRBV29-1 and TRBJ2-1; 13 positions match TRBD2. CDR1 SQVTM and CDR2 ANQGSEA come from the germline V gene. This CDR3 spans 17 amino acids. V shed 7 bases and J 1 base; nucleotides not matched to a gene: 10.

This chain joins TRBV7-6 and TRBJ2-5; 14 nucleotides line up with TRBD2. From germline, CDR1 is SGHVS and CDR2 FNYEAQ. The CDR3 length is 15 residues. The V segment lost 5 bases and the J segment 4 bases; nucleotides outside the gene matches: 3. CDR3 sequence: CASSRGLAGGETQYF. The CDR3, as DNA: TGTGCCAGCAGCCGAGGACTAGCGGGGGGAGAGACCCAGTACTTC. Looking up the rest from reference TRBV7-6 and TRBJ2-5 gives the full variable domain: GAGVSQSPRYKVTKRGQDVALRCDPISGHVSLYWYRQALGQGPEFLTYFNYEAQQDKSGLPNDRFSAERPEGSISTLTIQRTEQRDSAMYRCASSRGLAGGETQYFGPGTRLLVL.

This rearrangement joins TRBV18 to TRBJ2-7; 7 nucleotides align to TRBD1. With V trimmed by 3 bases and J by 3 bases, 2 bases remained unmatched. The CDR3 is 13 amino acids. From germline, CDR1 is KGHSH and CDR2 LQKENI. The CDR3, as DNA: TGTGCCAGCTCACCGAACAGGGGCTACGAGCAGTACTTC. This sequence encodes CASSPNRGYEQYF.

The rearrangement uses TRBV6-1 and TRBJ2-3; D may be TRBD1 or TRBD2 (5 bases each). Per germline, CDR1 MNHNS and CDR2 SASEGT. The CDR3 has 18 residues. V was pared by 1 base and J by 0 bases, with 17 bases between. The chain's CDR3 is CASSEEFRDGESTDTQYF. CDR3 bases: TGTGCCAGCAGTGAAGAATTCCGGGACGGAGAGAGCACAGATACGCAGTATTTT.